The TCR beta chain described here comes from a study of blood T cell repertoires in COVID-19. Study information: PBMCs, B-cell-depleted T cells, or T cells were the source of the cDNA or gDNA that made up the material.

V lost 7 bases to trimming and J lost 2 bases, with 14 bases between them. Germline lookup yields CDR1 MNHEY and CDR2 SVGAGI. The CDR3 totals 14 residues. This clone was found once. In the original analysis: Using reference gene primer amplification, nucleated cell counts were estimated. Method: immunoSEQ multiplex PCR; TCRdb's copy keeps in-frame clones and lacks some. Clone size and the V and J calls come from that table; the DNA yielded D and trimming. The table has some 260,000 clones, around 86% seen once. Participants were aged about 18 to 100 years from around 24 US areas. The receptor was derived from a middle-aged man who had recovered from COVID-19. Specimen: PBMCs or T cells enriched from blood (not recorded which). This sequence joins TRBV6-5 and TRBJ1-1; D remains unclear. The CDR3 sequence: CASKFGEDNTEAFF. As DNA, the CDR3 is TGTGCCAGCAAATTCGGGGAAGATAACACTGAAGCTTTCTTT.